These 29 T cell receptor beta chains originate from one sample sequenced in a study of blood T cells in healthy people across ages. It was with a sample-barcoded 5' primer and a J-beta primer mix that a second PCR of roughly 6 to 11 cycles was run. TCRdb reprocessed the 5' RACE reads with MiXCR, giving one entry per CDR3 protein. The data hold roughly 800,000 distinct CDR3 sequences, with 58% observed a single time. Sample: blood. Receptors originate from a man younger than 45 in good health.

The chain carries TRBV7-9 and TRBJ1-2; 7 nucleotides match TRBD1. Germline V gene data show CDR1 as SEHNR and CDR2 as FQNEAQ (reference sequence). Trimming cost V 5 bases and J 5 bases; bases outside gene matches: 8. The CDR3 covers 14 residues. The CDR3 sequence: CASSPRQGVYGYTF. The DNA for the CDR3 is TGTGCCAGCAGCCCCCGACAGGGTGTTTATGGCTACACCTTC.

The chain uses TRBV12-3 or TRBV12-4 and TRBJ2-6; TRBD1 or TRBD2 may be the D gene (5 bases each). The CDR3 totals 15 residues. With 7 bases removed from V and 4 bases from J, the gap between germline ends came to 14 bases. The CDR3 bases are TGTGCCAGCACCTGGGGACGATCAGGGGCCAACGTCCTGACTTTC. Its translation is CASTWGRSGANVLTF.

The chain employs TRBV4-3 and TRBJ1-2; TRBD1 aligns across 11 bases. The J segment lost 6 bases and the V segment lost 2 bases, leaving 17 bases of the junction unmatched. CDR1 and CDR2 from the germline V gene are LGHNA and YSLEER. The CDR3 contains 19 residues. This CDR3 is CASSQPPKGSRDRGDGYTF. The DNA of the CDR3 is TGCGCCAGCAGCCAACCTCCAAAGGGGTCGCGGGACAGGGGGGATGGCTACACCTTC.

The chain links TRBV4-3 to TRBJ2-1, with TRBD1 matching over 7 bases. The CDR3 extends over 16 amino acids. From germline, CDR1 is LGHNA and CDR2 YSLEER. V shed 0 bases, J shed 4 bases, and the junction held 6 bases outside the gene matches. CDR3 coding DNA: TGCGCCAGCAGCCAAGAGGGCAGGGGGTTTTACAATGAGCAGTTCTTC. Protein product: CASSQEGRGFYNEQFF.

V is TRBV3-1 and J is TRBJ1-2; D is uncertain. Germline-derived CDR1 and CDR2 are LGHDT and YNNKEL (reference sequence). This CDR3 spans 11 amino acids. Deletions cut 0 bases from V and 13 bases from J, with 9 bases between. The CDR3 DNA is TGTGCCAGCAGCCAAGAGACGGTATCCACCTTC. It is translated as CASSQETVSTF.

The count of this clonotype is one. The chain joins TRBV28 to TRBJ1-2; D might be TRBD1 (6 bases). CDR1 MDHEN and CDR2 SYDVKM come from the germline V gene. The CDR3 length is 15 residues. V was cut by 5 bases and J by 7 bases, with 20 bases left in between. CDR3 protein: CASSPGDGGERGYTF. The CDR3 coding sequence is TGTGCCAGCAGTCCAGGGGACGGGGGGGAGCGTGGCTACACCTTC.

The rearrangement joins TRBV7-2 to TRBJ2-5; no reliable D call. CDR1 SGHTA and CDR2 FQGNSA come from the germline V gene. CDR3 length equals 14 residues. V lost 3 bases, J lost 11 bases, and 19 bases lay in between. For the CDR3, the DNA is TGTGCCAGCAGCTTTAGTGCAGGATACAATAAGCAGTACTTC. This encodes CASSFSAGYNKQYF.

The chain links TRBV5-1 to TRBJ2-7; D is possibly TRBD1 or TRBD2 (5 bases each). The CDR3 length is 15 residues. CDR1 and CDR2 from the germline V gene are SGHRS and YFSETQ. V lost 5 bases, J lost 5 bases, and 20 bases lay in between. This chain's CDR3 is CASSSAGTNLNEQYF. Written as DNA, the CDR3 is TGCGCCAGCAGTTCCGCCGGGACCAATTTGAACGAGCAGTACTTC.

The chain joins TRBV7-2 to TRBJ2-7, with D hard to call. The V and J ends lost 2 bases and 6 bases respectively, with 8 bases between them. CDR1 is SGHTA, CDR2 FQGNSA, per germline. CDR3 length: 12 residues. The CDR3 bases are TGTGCCAGCAGCTTACCGGAGACCGAGCAGTACTTC. Its translation is CASSLPETEQYF.

This sequence joins TRBV7-2 and TRBJ2-3, with TRBD2 matching 8 bases. Germline-derived CDR1 and CDR2 are SGHTA and FQGNSA. The CDR3 loop spans 15 amino acids. The junction had 7 bases not matched to a gene; V was cut back by 1 base and J by 7 bases. CDR3 sequence: CASSLGLAGGNTQYF. CDR3 nucleotides: TGTGCCAGCAGCTTAGGTTTGGCGGGGGGCAATACGCAGTATTTT.

This clonotype was detected once. This chain connects TRBV6-2 or TRBV6-3 to TRBJ2-4; D remains unclear. The CDR3 runs to 16 residues. Per germline, CDR1 MNHEY and CDR2 SVGEGT. V lost 0 bases, J lost 3 bases, and 12 bases lay in between. The CDR3 sequence: CASSYSNRVSKNIQYF. CDR3 DNA: TGTGCCAGCAGTTACTCGAATCGAGTCAGCAAAAACATTCAGTACTTC.

This rearrangement joins TRBV28 to TRBJ1-2; the D gene is possibly TRBD1 (5 bases). This CDR3 contains 13 residues. Deletions cut 8 bases from V and 3 bases from J, with 13 bases between. Germline assignment: CDR1 MDHEN and CDR2 SYDVKM. CDR3 nucleotide sequence: TGTGCCAGCCGCACCCGGGACGACTATGGCTACACCTTC. It codes for CASRTRDDYGYTF.

The DNA for the CDR3 is TGCGCCAGCAGCCCACAACAGCGAGTCGAGCAGTACTTC. Its protein product is CASSPQQRVEQYF. V is TRBV4-3 and J is TRBJ2-5, with no clear D. The better agreement between TRBJ2-7 and the DNA end casts doubt on the J call. The CDR3 has 13 residues. CDR1 and CDR2 (germline): LGHNA, YSLEER.

This chain uses TRBV4-3 with TRBJ2-7; D is unresolved. The CDR3 sequence is 15 residues long. The germline CDR1 and CDR2 sequences are LGHNA and YSLEER. V lost 3 bases and J 0 bases, leaving 12 bases between the germline ends. This CDR3 reads CASSHRPDPSYEQYF. The CDR3 DNA reads TGCGCCAGCAGCCACAGACCTGATCCCTCCTACGAGCAGTACTTC.

To note about this clonotype: At one end, the junction sequence differs from germline, possibly due to a read error. This chain connects TRBV20-1 to TRBJ2-3; D might be TRBD2 (6 bases). Germline V gene lookup returns CDR1 DFQATT and CDR2 SNEGSKA (reference sequence). The CDR3 extends over 13 amino acids. This CDR3 reads CGARGDSKDTQYF. The CDR3, as DNA: TGCGGTGCTAGAGGGGACTCTAAAGATACGCAGTATTTT.

This clonotype was picked up many times. The junction departs from the called germline gene at one end, perhaps through a read error. The V gene is TRBV6-1, the J gene TRBJ2-3, with 7 bases lining up with TRBD1. The V gene's germline CDR1 is MNHNS and CDR2 SASEGT. The CDR3 extends over 15 amino acids. The CDR3 region has the DNA TGTGCCAGCAGAGAAGACAGGACAGGTGGAGATACGCAGTATTTT. Translating it yields CASREDRTGGDTQYF.

In its sample, this clonotype was seen many times. The V and J genes are TRBV20-1 and TRBJ2-5, with TRBD2 matching 8 bases. V trimming: 3 bases; J trimming: 1 base; junction bases outside the gene matches: 4. The CDR3 extends over 14 amino acids. CDR1 and CDR2 from the germline V gene are DFQATT and SNEGSKA (reference sequence). CDR3 DNA sequence: TGCAGTGCTAGGCGGGGGGATATCCAAGAGACCCAGTACTTC. Its translation is CSARRGDIQETQYF.

Only a few counts were recorded for this clonotype. The V and J genes are TRBV6-2 or TRBV6-3 and TRBJ2-1; D gene unclear. V gave up 6 bases and J gave up 3 bases, with 15 bases separating them. CDR1 is MNHEY and CDR2 is SVGEGT in the germline V gene. The CDR3 sequence is 15 residues long. Here the CDR3 reads CASSSSAGSYNEQFF. The DNA of the CDR3 is TGTGCCAGCAGCTCCTCCGCCGGCAGCTACAATGAGCAGTTCTTC.

The CDR3 here is CSDRVDNQPQHF. In DNA form, the CDR3 reads TGCAGCGATAGAGTGGACAATCAGCCCCAGCATTTT. The rearrangement links TRBV29-1 to TRBJ1-5; no definite D call. V lost 7 bases to trimming and J lost 3 bases, with 10 bases between them. The CDR3 consists of 12 residues. The germline V gene has CDR1 SQVTM and CDR2 ANQGSEA.

This clonotype has a handful of counts. CDR3 region: CSARDWGLAEETQYF. CDR3 DNA sequence: TGCAGTGCTAGAGATTGGGGACTAGCAGAAGAGACCCAGTACTTC. V is TRBV20-1 and J is TRBJ2-5; 9 bases agree with TRBD2. The CDR3 runs to 15 residues. Germline CDR1 DFQATT, CDR2 SNEGSKA (reference sequence). Trimming cost V 0 bases and J 3 bases; bases outside gene matches: 5.

This clonotype was found a few times. The gene calls are TRBV29-1 and TRBJ2-5; D gene ambiguous. This CDR3 contains 11 residues. V lost 4 bases and J lost 5, with 8 bases in between. In germline, CDR1 is SQVTM, CDR2 ANQGSEA. CDR3 region: CSVAGEETQYF. The CDR3 nucleotides read TGCAGCGTTGCGGGCGAGGAGACCCAGTACTTC.

This chain joins TRBV9 and TRBJ2-2; 10 bases are shared with TRBD1. V gave up 3 bases and J gave up 4 bases; unmatched junction bases: 6. From germline, CDR1 is SGDLS and CDR2 YYNGEE. CDR3 size: 16 residues. CDR3 bases: TGTGCCAGCAGCGCGACAGGGGGCTACGGCACCGGGGAGCTGTTTTTT. It yields the protein CASSATGGYGTGELFF.

This clonotype was counted a single time. The genes are TRBV6-1 and TRBJ2-6; D is uncertain. Between the trimmed V and J ends, which lost 4 bases and 2 bases, there was a span of 15 bases. Germline V gene sequence: CDR1 MNHNS, CDR2 SASEGT. This CDR3 spans 17 amino acids. The CDR3 coding sequence is TGTGCCAGCAGTGGAACCGAAATTGGGGCTGGGGCCAACGTCCTGACTTTC. It encodes CASSGTEIGAGANVLTF.

The chain recombines TRBV10-3 with TRBJ2-1; unclear D gene. CDR3 length: 12 residues. Looked up from germline, CDR1 is ENHRY and CDR2 is SYGVKD. Trimming took off 3 bases at V and 5 bases at J, with 5 bases between the two ends. The DNA of the CDR3 is TGTGCCATCAGTGAAGGTCACAATGAGCAGTTCTTC. This sequence encodes CAISEGHNEQFF.

The chain carries TRBV9 and TRBJ2-4; D gene unclear. The J call may be faulty, since TRBJ2-7 better matches the DNA end. CDR1 and CDR2 (germline): SGDLS, YYNGEE. The CDR3 sequence is 14 residues long. CDR3 residues: CASSAKSMGHEQYF. For the CDR3, the DNA is TGTGCCAGCAGCGCCAAAAGCATGGGCCACGAGCAGTACTTC.

V is TRBV7-6 and J is TRBJ2-3; tentative D call: TRBD2 (5 bases). CDR1 is SGHVS, CDR2 FNYEAQ, per germline. The V and J ends lost 5 bases and 4 bases respectively, with 7 bases between them. The CDR3 extends over 12 amino acids. The CDR3 here is CASSILADTQYF. The CDR3 coding sequence is TGTGCCAGCAGCATACTAGCAGATACGCAGTATTTT.

This clonotype was recorded a few times. V and J are TRBV4-2 and TRBJ2-2; TRBD2 matches at 11 bases. The trim removed 4 bases at V and 0 bases at J, leaving 13 bases unmatched. In germline, CDR1 is LGHNA, CDR2 YNFKEQ. The CDR3 is 20 amino acids. The CDR3 here is CASSPALGLAGGSNTGELFF. The CDR3 region has the DNA TGTGCCAGCAGCCCTGCCCTGGGTCTAGCGGGAGGCTCGAACACCGGGGAGCTGTTTTTT.

The J gene is TRBJ2-7, the V gene TRBV20-1, with TRBD1 matching 7 bases. With V trimmed by 5 bases and J by 4 bases, 11 bases remained unmatched. Per the germline V gene, CDR1 is DFQATT and CDR2 is SNEGSKA (reference sequence). This CDR3 comprises 14 residues. CDR3 nucleotide sequence: TGCAGTGCTCCGGCCCAAACAGGGGCTTACGAGCAGTACTTC. This encodes CSAPAQTGAYEQYF.

This clonotype was seen just once. The chain employs TRBV20-1 and TRBJ2-1; 8 bases fit TRBD2. CDR3 length: 14 residues. V lost 5 bases to trimming and J lost 2 bases; unmatched junction nucleotides: 5. The germline gives CDR1 DFQATT, CDR2 SNEGSKA (reference sequence). CDR3 in amino acids: CSAVPGLAYNEQFF. In nucleotides, the CDR3 is TGCAGTGCTGTACCGGGACTAGCCTACAATGAGCAGTTCTTC.